This TCR beta chain stems from a study of blood T cell repertoires in COVID-19. Across the whole study: Samples of COVID-19 (acute and convalescent) were obtained from the United States, Italy and Spain. From T cells, B-cell-depleted T cells, or PBMCs came the material, which was cDNA or gDNA.

This clone was found a few times. Original processing notes: Amplification of reference gene primers was used by the study to estimate nucleated cell counts. Measured with immunoSEQ multiplex PCR; TCRdb has only the in-frame clones, and not every one. D and trimming were read from the DNA, whereas the V and J calls and clone size are those reported in that table. Among approximately 29,000 clones listed, roughly 89% were seen once. This CDR3 has 12 amino acids. J was trimmed by 9 bases and V by 8 bases; bases with no gene match: 3. Germline lookup yields CDR1 MGHDK and CDR2 SYGVNS. The chain carries TRBV25-1 and TRBJ1-6; TRBD1 matches at 8 bases. Material for sequencing was peripheral blood. The receptor's source is a man aged 65-85 years with active COVID-19. CDR3 nucleotide sequence: TGTGCCAGCCGACAGGGGATTTCACCCCTCCACTTT. Translation gives CASRQGISPLHF.